This entry lists 9 T cell receptor beta chains sequenced from one sample in a study of T cells in Graves' hyperthyroidism and ophthalmopathy. There were TCR beta CDR3 regions amplified from RNA transcripts. A set of HTBI primers served as the primers for a first-round RT-PCR of the TCR CDR3. Each CDR3 protein is one row after TCRdb ran MiXCR on the multiplex PCR reads. The sample records about 560,000 distinct CDR3 sequences, 11% to 15% being singletons. What was sequenced was blood. These receptors were obtained from a woman aged 40 to 49 with Graves' hyperthyroidism.

The sample holds a few counts of this clonotype. The V and J genes are TRBV19 and TRBJ1-5; no clear D gene. The germline V and J ends were trimmed by 5 bases and 1 base, with 15 bases remaining between them. Germline V gene data show CDR1 as LNHDA and CDR2 as SQIVND (reference sequence). The CDR3 is made up of 16 amino acids. DNA of the CDR3: TGTGCCAGTAGTCCCCCGGCCCTGAGGAGCAATCAGCCCCAGCATTTT. It specifies CASSPPALRSNQPQHF.

This clonotype showed up many times. This chain uses TRBV2 with TRBJ1-5, with a weak D call TRBD1 (6 bases). The germline CDR1 and CDR2 sequences are SNHLY and FYNNEI. The CDR3 runs to 18 residues. V gave up 6 bases and J gave up 0 bases, with 21 bases separating them. This chain's CDR3 is CASSGQFLSLYSNQPQHF. The CDR3 DNA sequence: TGTGCCAGCAGCGGACAGTTTCTTTCACTTTATAGCAATCAGCCCCAGCATTTT.

This clonotype was detected many times. This chain links TRBV3-1 with TRBJ2-7, with 10 positions matching TRBD2. Germline V CDR1 and CDR2: LGHDT, YNNKEL (reference sequence). V was clipped by 2 bases and J by 0 bases; unmatched bases: 1. The CDR3 consists of 15 residues. CDR3 loop: CASSQPSGSSYEQYF. CDR3 sequence (DNA): TGTGCCAGCAGCCAACCTAGCGGGAGCTCCTACGAGCAGTACTTC.

This clonotype occurred many times. The J gene is TRBJ2-7, the V gene TRBV5-1; 11 bases agree with TRBD2. Germline-derived CDR1 and CDR2 are SGHRS and YFSETQ. The J segment lost 3 bases and the V segment lost 4 bases, leaving 9 bases of the junction unmatched. The CDR3 spans 16 residues. CDR3 amino acids: CASSPTSGTSGYEQYF. The CDR3 DNA follows: TGCGCCAGCAGCCCCACATCCGGGACTAGCGGCTACGAGCAGTACTTC.

This clonotype was observed many times. The rearrangement links TRBV30 to TRBJ1-2; the D gene is possibly TRBD1 (6 bases). Per germline, CDR1 GTSNPN and CDR2 SVGIG (reference sequence). The ends were cut back, 0 bases at V and 4 bases at J, with 12 bases in the middle. This CDR3 has 14 amino acids. As DNA, the CDR3 is TGTGCCTGGAGTGTGGGCAGGGGAATCTATGGCTACACCTTC. Its protein is CAWSVGRGIYGYTF.

The chain carries TRBV3-1 and TRBJ2-7; D perhaps matches TRBD2 (6 bases). CDR1 and CDR2 (germline): LGHDT, YNNKEL (reference sequence). The CDR3 is made up of 14 amino acids. V lost 7 bases and J 3 bases, leaving 16 bases between the germline ends. The CDR3 spells CASTLFRENYEQYF. The DNA of the CDR3 is TGTGCCAGCACTCTCTTCCGGGAGAACTACGAGCAGTACTTC.

The chain employs TRBV4-1 and TRBJ2-3; D unclear. CDR3 size: 13 residues. Germline-derived CDR1 and CDR2 are MGHRA and YSYEKL. V shed 1 base and J shed 5 bases, with 7 bases lying between them. CDR3 in amino acids: CASSQVEVDTQYF. The CDR3 coding sequence is TGCGCCAGCAGCCAAGTTGAGGTAGATACGCAGTATTTT.

Ten or more counts support this clonotype. The gene calls are TRBV29-1 and TRBJ2-5; D perhaps matches TRBD2 (5 bases). The germline V gene has CDR1 SQVTM and CDR2 ANQGSEA. This CDR3 spans 14 amino acids. V shed 4 bases and J shed 4 bases, with 16 bases lying between them. The chain's CDR3 is CSVGLVAGGETQYF. The DNA for the CDR3 is TGCAGCGTTGGTTTAGTTGCGGGCGGAGAGACCCAGTACTTC.

The chain has TRBV6-2 or TRBV6-3 and TRBJ2-1; 9 bases align to TRBD1. Germline assignment: CDR1 MNHEY and CDR2 SVGEGT. Trimming removed 5 bases from V and 8 bases from J; junction bases left unmatched: 10. The length of the CDR3 is 15 residues. The CDR3 spells CASSDRDRGFHEQFF. The CDR3 DNA follows: TGTGCCAGCAGTGACCGAGACAGGGGGTTTCATGAGCAGTTCTTC.